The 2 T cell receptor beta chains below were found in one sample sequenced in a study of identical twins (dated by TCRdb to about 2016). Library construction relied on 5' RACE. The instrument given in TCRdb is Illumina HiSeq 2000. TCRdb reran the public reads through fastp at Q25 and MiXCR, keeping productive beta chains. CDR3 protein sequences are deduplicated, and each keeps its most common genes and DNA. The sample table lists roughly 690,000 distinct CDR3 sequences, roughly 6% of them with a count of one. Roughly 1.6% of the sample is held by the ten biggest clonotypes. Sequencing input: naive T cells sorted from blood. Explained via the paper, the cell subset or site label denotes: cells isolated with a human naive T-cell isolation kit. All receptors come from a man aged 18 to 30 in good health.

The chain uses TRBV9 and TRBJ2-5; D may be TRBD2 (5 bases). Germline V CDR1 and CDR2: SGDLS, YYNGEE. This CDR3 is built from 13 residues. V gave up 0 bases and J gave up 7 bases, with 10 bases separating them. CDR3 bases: TGTGCCAGCAGCGTAGGTACGGAGGCGACCCAGTACTTC. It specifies CASSVGTEATQYF.

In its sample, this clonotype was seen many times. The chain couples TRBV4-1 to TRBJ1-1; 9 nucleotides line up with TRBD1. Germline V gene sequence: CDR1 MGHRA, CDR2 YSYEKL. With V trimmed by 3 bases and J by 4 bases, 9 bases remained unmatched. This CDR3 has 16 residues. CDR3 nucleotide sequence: TGCGCCAGCAGCCAGGTGACAGGGGGATGGAGCACTGAAGCTTTCTTT. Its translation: CASSQVTGGWSTEAFF.